The 25 T cell receptor beta chains below all came from one sample that was sequenced in a study of blood T cell repertoires in COVID-19. Profiling relied on immunoSEQ multiplex PCR, and the TCRdb table lists in-frame clones only, not all of them. The sample records 100,000 to 150,000 clones, approximately 74% being singletons. The sequenced sample was peripheral blood. These receptors came from a man in his 60s with acute or convalescent COVID-19.

The J gene is TRBJ2-1, the V gene TRBV3-1 (or the pseudogene TRBV3-2), with 9 bases lining up with TRBD1. J lost 7 bases, V lost 3 bases, and 16 bases had no gene match. The CDR3 is made up of 18 amino acids. CDR1 is LGHDT, CDR2 YNNKEL, per germline (reference sequence). The CDR3 DNA reads as TGTGCCAGCAGCCATGGGGGGGGCGGGACAGGGTTGAGGAATGAGCAGTTCTTC. The encoded protein is CASSHGGGGTGLRNEQFF.

The rearrangement joins TRBV18 to TRBJ1-1; the D gene is possibly TRBD1 (5 bases). Germline V CDR1 and CDR2: KGHSH, LQKENI. With 0 bases removed from V and 4 bases from J, the gap between germline ends came to 15 bases. CDR3 length equals 16 residues. The DNA of the CDR3 is TGTGCCAGCTCACCACCCTGGGGGGGATCCAGCACTGAAGCTTTCTTT. This codes for CASSPPWGGSSTEAFF.

Concerning this clone itself: The sample contains more than one DNA sequence encoding this CDR3. The CDR3 DNA sequence: TGTGCCAGCAGCTTGGACAGAGATAATTCACCCCTCCACTTT. Translating gives CASSLDRDNSPLHF. This chain connects TRBV7-9 to TRBJ1-6, with a tentative D call TRBD1 (6 bases). CDR1 is SEHNR, CDR2 FQNEAQ, per germline (reference sequence). This CDR3 spans 14 amino acids. With 3 bases removed from V and 5 bases from J, the gap between germline ends came to 8 bases.

The rearrangement links TRBV6-2 or TRBV6-3 to TRBJ2-1; D not certain. CDR3 length: 15 amino acids. V dropped 5 bases and J dropped 4 bases, with 15 bases sitting between them. CDR1 is MNHEY, CDR2 SVGEGT, per germline. CDR3 sequence (DNA): TGTGCCAGCAGTCGGCCTAGTTCTTGGTACAATGAGCAGTTCTTC. Amino acid sequence: CASSRPSSWYNEQFF.

This chain links TRBV27 with TRBJ1-1; TRBD1 is a possible D gene (5 bases). V was pared by 4 bases and J by 10 bases, with 22 bases between. The length of the CDR3 is 15 residues. Germline V gene sequence: CDR1 MNHEY, CDR2 SMNVEV (reference sequence). CDR3 in amino acids: CASSSLSAGSKAAFF. The CDR3 DNA is TGTGCCAGCAGTTCTCTTTCGGCAGGGTCCAAGGCAGCTTTCTTT.

This chain joins TRBV27 and TRBJ1-1; D might be TRBD1 (5 bases). Germline CDR1 MNHEY, CDR2 SMNVEV (reference sequence). The CDR3 runs to 15 residues. Trimming pared 1 base from V and 0 bases from J, leaving 9 bases between. CDR3 nucleotide sequence: TGTGCCAGCAGTTTATTGACAGCTCTGAACACTGAAGCTTTCTTT. Translated, it gives CASSLLTALNTEAFF.

The chain employs TRBV5-1 and TRBJ2-3; 14 positions match TRBD2. This CDR3 contains 18 residues. Germline values: CDR1 SGHRS, CDR2 YFSETQ. Trimming cost V 0 bases and J 3 bases; bases outside gene matches: 6. CDR3 DNA: TGCGCCAGCAGCTTGGTCGGGACTAGCGGGAGTTTGACAGATACGCAGTATTTT. Its translation: CASSLVGTSGSLTDTQYF.

The chain carries TRBV7-3 and TRBJ2-1, with 8 bases matching TRBD2. V shed 0 bases, J shed 6 bases, and the junction held 13 bases outside the gene matches. Germline V gives CDR1 SGHTA, CDR2 FQGTGA. This CDR3 has 18 amino acids. CDR3 amino acids: CASSLTAVAGRRLNEQFF. In DNA, the CDR3 is TGTGCCAGCAGCTTAACCGCGGTAGCGGGAAGGAGGCTCAATGAGCAGTTCTTC.

V is TRBV2 and J is TRBJ1-2; no clear D gene. The germline gives CDR1 SNHLY, CDR2 FYNNEI. This CDR3 contains 13 residues. Between the trimmed V and J ends, which lost 2 bases and 2 bases, there was a span of 6 bases. In nucleotides, the CDR3 is TGTGCCAGCAGTGAATTCGGGAACTATGGCTACACCTTC. It yields the protein CASSEFGNYGYTF.

The chain is built from TRBV7-3 and TRBJ2-7; TRBD2 matches at 10 bases. Germline-derived CDR1 and CDR2 are SGHTA and FQGTGA. The CDR3 runs 14 residues. After removal of 3 bases from V and 7 bases from J, the junction contained 6 bases not matched to a gene. CDR3 coding DNA: TGTGCCAGCAGCTTCCTAGCGGGAGTCGGTGAGCAGTACTTC. This translates into CASSFLAGVGEQYF.

This chain links TRBV30 with TRBJ1-6, with TRBD1 identical over 8 bases. The CDR3 is made up of 13 amino acids. Germline V lookup: CDR1 GTSNPN, CDR2 SVGIG (reference sequence). Trimming removed 6 bases from V and 9 bases from J; junction bases left unmatched: 7. DNA of the CDR3: TGTGCCTGTGGACAGGGTCTCAGTTCACCCCTCCACTTT. Translating it yields CACGQGLSSPLHF.

V usage is TRBV7-2 and J usage is TRBJ2-3, with D possibly matching TRBD2 (6 bases). The CDR3 spans 15 residues. Germline values: CDR1 SGHTA, CDR2 FQGNSA. V gave up 4 bases and J gave up 6 bases, with 17 bases separating them. The CDR3, as DNA: TGTGCCAGCAGCTACCCGGGACTCGGGATGGATACGCAGTATTTT. This gives the protein CASSYPGLGMDTQYF.

This clone is labeled medium-sized. The V gene is TRBV19, the J gene TRBJ1-3; no firm D call. The CDR3 has 15 amino acids. Trimming shortened V by 8 bases and J by 1 base, and 15 bases separated the two germline ends. Germline V gene lookup returns CDR1 LNHDA and CDR2 SQIVND (reference sequence). CDR3 DNA: TGTGCCAGTCACAAAATATCGGGGTCTGGAAACACCATATATTTT. Protein sequence: CASHKISGSGNTIYF.

This chain joins TRBV18 and TRBJ1-1, with D possibly matching TRBD1 (5 bases). Germline lookup yields CDR1 KGHSH and CDR2 LQKENI. The CDR3 spans 14 residues. Trimming removed 4 bases from V and 1 base from J, with 10 bases in between. The CDR3 DNA reads TGTGCCAGCTCACTATCCGGGGGGAACACTGAAGCTTTCTTT. This sequence encodes CASSLSGGNTEAFF.

The chain uses TRBV11-3 and TRBJ2-5; no clear D gene. In germline, CDR1 is SGHNT, CDR2 YENEEA. V dropped 2 bases and J dropped 5 bases, with 3 bases sitting between them. The CDR3 runs 11 residues. In DNA, the CDR3 is TGTGCCAGCAGCTTATCGGAGACCCAGTACTTC. Translation: CASSLSETQYF.

In its sample, this clone was seen a few times. The chain recombines TRBV5-1 with TRBJ2-7; 15 bases fit TRBD2. The CDR3 is 17 residues long. Germline V lookup: CDR1 SGHRS, CDR2 YFSETQ. V lost 0 bases and J lost 4; bases outside the gene matches: 5. The CDR3 region is CASSLDSGLAGGYEQYF. CDR3 DNA sequence: TGCGCCAGCAGCTTGGACTCGGGACTAGCGGGAGGTTACGAGCAGTACTTC.

The chain couples TRBV27 to TRBJ2-3; D possibly corresponds to TRBD1 (6 bases). Germline-derived CDR1 and CDR2 are MNHEY and SMNVEV (reference sequence). V gave up 8 bases and J gave up 0 bases, with 6 bases separating them. This CDR3 contains 12 residues. In DNA form, the CDR3 reads TGTGCCAGCGGACAGAGCACAGATACGCAGTATTTT. It specifies CASGQSTDTQYF.

This clone showed up just a few times. In DNA, the CDR3 is TGTGCCGCCAACCAGGGAGGCAGCTCTGGGGCCAACGTCCTGACTTTC. Its translation is CAANQGGSSGANVLTF. The rearrangement joins TRBV2 to TRBJ2-6; the D gene is possibly TRBD2 (6 bases). V lost 11 bases, J lost 0 bases, and 17 bases lay in between. Germline CDR1 is SNHLY and CDR2 is FYNNEI. This CDR3 has 16 amino acids. The full variable domain, completed using reference TRBV2 and TRBJ2-6, is EPEVTQTPSHQVTQMGQEVILRCVPISNHLYFYWYRQILGQKVEFLVSFYNNEISEKSEIFDDQFSVERPDGSNFTLKIRSTKLEDSAMYFCAANQGGSSGANVLTFGAGSRLTVL.

The V and J genes are TRBV3-1 (or the pseudogene TRBV3-2) and TRBJ2-5; the match to TRBD2 covers 11 bases. V was pared by 0 bases and J by 0 bases, with 3 bases of the junction left unmatched. The germline V gene encodes CDR1 LGHDT and CDR2 YNNKEL (reference sequence). The CDR3 runs 17 residues. CDR3 DNA: TGTGCCAGCAGCCAAGATCGACTAGCGGGATACCAAGAGACCCAGTACTTC. Protein sequence: CASSQDRLAGYQETQYF.

V usage is TRBV6-5 and J usage is TRBJ2-2; D gene unclear. The CDR3 is made up of 15 amino acids. CDR1 is MNHEY, CDR2 SVGAGI, per germline. V lost 4 bases, J lost 1 base, and 10 bases lay in between. CDR3 DNA: TGTGCCAGCAGTTTCCGAAGCCTGAACACCGGGGAGCTGTTTTTT. Its protein product is CASSFRSLNTGELFF.

The V call is TRBV24-1, the J call TRBJ1-1; 7 positions match TRBD1. Looked up from germline, CDR1 is KGHDR and CDR2 is SFDVKD. Unmatched junction bases numbered 3, after V lost 4 bases and J lost 5 bases. This CDR3 is 13 amino acids long. The CDR3 here is CATSDQGVTEAFF. The DNA of the CDR3 is TGTGCCACCAGTGACCAGGGGGTAACTGAAGCTTTCTTT.

The genes are TRBV14 and TRBJ2-1, with 9 bases identical to TRBD2. The germline gives CDR1 SGHDN, CDR2 FVKESK. The CDR3 loop spans 16 amino acids. With 1 base clipped from V and 4 bases from J, the junction kept 5 bases outside the gene matches. The CDR3 reads CASSQVPTSGYNEQFF. The CDR3 nucleotides are TGTGCCAGCAGCCAAGTTCCGACTAGCGGTTACAATGAGCAGTTCTTC.

This clone was detected only once. The V call is TRBV30, the J call TRBJ2-2; D unclear. Germline V lookup: CDR1 GTSNPN, CDR2 SVGIG (reference sequence). The CDR3 runs 11 residues. Between the trimmed V and J ends, which lost 8 bases and 3 bases, there was a span of 7 bases. CDR3 coding DNA: TGTGCCAGAGCCCACACCGGGGAGCTGTTTTTT. This sequence encodes CARAHTGELFF.

The chain recombines TRBV7-8 with TRBJ2-5, with D hard to call. Trimming stripped 4 bases from V and 4 bases from J, with 16 bases between. CDR3 size: 15 residues. Germline CDR1 SGHVS, CDR2 FQNEAQ. The CDR3, as DNA: TGTGCCAGCAGCTCCTCCCCGGCGTCGGGAGAGACCCAGTACTTC. This gives the protein CASSSSPASGETQYF.

CDR3 loop: CASSQDQPRGTSGEQYF. CDR3 in DNA: TGTGCCAGCAGCCAAGATCAACCCCGAGGGACTAGCGGCGAGCAGTACTTC. The rearrangement uses TRBV3-1 (or the pseudogene TRBV3-2) and TRBJ2-7; 11 nucleotides agree with TRBD2. The CDR3 spans 17 residues. The trim removed 0 bases at V and 6 bases at J, leaving 10 bases unmatched. In germline, CDR1 is LGHDT, CDR2 YNNKEL (reference sequence).